This record concerns one T cell receptor (beta chain) sequence. The antigen is undetermined. The CDR3 runs to 15 residues. The germline V gene encodes CDR1 KGHSH and CDR2 LQKENI. Trimming removed 2 bases at V and 4 bases at J, with 12 bases between. These data are taken from a study of shared clonotypes between healthy human individuals. Study as a whole: Each donor's CD8 memory used one plate, CD8 naive two, each CD4 subset three. The study's findings and limits: Shared clonotypes: roughly 4.5% naive CD4, around 3.5% naive CD8, about 2.2% memory CD4, about 0.41% memory CD8.

Replicate PCRs for sorted subsets used 200 ng DNA; this equaled tens of thousands of T cell genomes. The repertoire was sequenced with immunoSEQ multiplex PCR; TCRdb's copy has only in-frame clones and lacks some. This table holds 1.5 million to 2.5 million clones, 85% to 95% found once. CD8 cells regarded as naive lacked CD45RO, were positively chosen for CCR7, and omitted terminally differentiated effector memory CD45RA+ cells. The sequenced sample consisted of naive CD8+ T cells sorted from blood. The receptor was isolated from a man younger than 35 in good health. This sequence joins TRBV18 and TRBJ2-1; D is unclear. The CDR3 sequence: CASSPSVWGYNEQFF. CDR3 nucleotide sequence: TGTGCCAGCTCACCATCTGTTTGGGGATACAATGAGCAGTTCTTC.